These 32 T cell receptor beta chains were all obtained from the same sample, sequenced in a study of T cell changes during pregnancy in multiple sclerosis. Libraries were prepared by immunoSEQ multiplex PCR; TCRdb keeps only in-frame clonotypes and omits some of them. The table shows around 60,000 clones, with approximately 90% occurring only once. The starting material was peripheral blood, obtained in the third trimester of pregnancy. Receptors were obtained from a female donor in good health, enrolled as a control in a pregnancy study.

The genes are TRBV29-1 and TRBJ1-2; 9 bases fit TRBD1. Germline loops: CDR1 SQVTM, CDR2 ANQGSEA. The CDR3 is made up of 12 amino acids. The junction had 1 base not matched to a gene; V was cut back by 6 bases and J by 2 bases. CDR3 bases: TGCAGCGTGGGGACAGGGAACTATGGCTACACCTTC. Protein sequence: CSVGTGNYGYTF.

The chain links TRBV14 to TRBJ2-5, with TRBD2 as a possible D gene (6 bases). The CDR3 runs to 15 residues. The germline V and J ends were trimmed by 4 bases and 3 bases, with 15 bases remaining between them. Per germline, CDR1 SGHDN and CDR2 FVKESK. The CDR3 reads CASSRSGLPKETQYF. For the CDR3, the DNA is TGTGCCAGCAGCCGGTCGGGACTCCCAAAAGAGACCCAGTACTTC.

The CDR3 nucleotides read TGTGCCAGTAGTGTTGTCCCCGGTAATCAGCCCCAGCATTTT. It specifies CASSVVPGNQPQHF. This chain connects TRBV19 to TRBJ1-5; D call uncertain. V lost 5 bases and J lost 4, with 12 bases in between. The CDR3 spans 14 residues. Germline V gene lookup returns CDR1 LNHDA and CDR2 SQIVND (reference sequence).

This clone was seen once. V and J are TRBV4-2 and TRBJ1-3, with a possible D match to TRBD1 (6 bases). The V gene's germline CDR1 is LGHNA and CDR2 YNFKEQ. The CDR3 has 16 residues. V dropped 4 bases and J dropped 0 bases, with 13 bases sitting between them. CDR3 in amino acids: CASSLIPTGSGNTIYF. In DNA, the CDR3 is TGTGCCAGCAGCCTCATTCCGACAGGCTCTGGAAACACCATATATTTT.

The chain combines TRBV9 with TRBJ1-4; TRBD1 matches 8 bases. The V and J ends lost 4 bases and 8 bases, in that order; junction bases with no gene match: 13. The CDR3 loop spans 16 amino acids. Germline assignment: CDR1 SGDLS and CDR2 YYNGEE. The DNA for the CDR3 is TGTGCCAGCAGCCTCGGGCCAGGGGGCTTTATAGAAAAACTGTTTTTT. It translates to CASSLGPGGFIEKLFF.

The chain is built from TRBV11-2 and TRBJ1-1; D is unresolved. V lost 5 bases, J lost 0 bases, and 13 bases lay in between. CDR1 SGHAT and CDR2 FQNNGV come from the germline V gene. The CDR3 runs 15 residues. The CDR3 protein is CASSRLLRVNTEAFF. Written as DNA, the CDR3 is TGTGCCAGCAGCCGACTATTAAGGGTGAACACTGAAGCTTTCTTT.

This sequence joins TRBV5-6 and TRBJ2-3, with D hard to call. The germline gives CDR1 SGHDT, CDR2 YYEEEE. The CDR3 spans 12 residues. The V and J ends lost 4 bases and 4 bases respectively, with 7 bases between them. CDR3 loop: CASSLYSDTQYF. Written as DNA, the CDR3 is TGTGCCAGCAGCCTATATTCAGATACGCAGTATTTT.

V is TRBV30 and J is TRBJ2-3; weak D call: TRBD2 (6 bases). The CDR3 extends over 13 amino acids. Trimming took off 5 bases at V and 3 bases at J, with 12 bases between the two ends. Germline V lookup: CDR1 GTSNPN, CDR2 SVGIG (reference sequence). CDR3 sequence (DNA): TGTGCCTGGGCGGCGGGGAGGACAGATACGCAGTATTTT. Encoded protein: CAWAAGRTDTQYF.

The sample holds one count of this clone. The CDR3 reads CASSESGSDYNEQFF. CDR3 bases: TGTGCCAGTAGTGAAAGCGGGAGTGACTACAATGAGCAGTTCTTC. The chain carries TRBV19 and TRBJ2-1; 8 nucleotides match TRBD2. This CDR3 contains 15 residues. Unmatched junction bases numbered 6, after V lost 5 bases and J lost 3 bases. Germline V gives CDR1 LNHDA, CDR2 SQIVND (reference sequence).

The V call is TRBV7-9, the J call TRBJ2-1, with a weak D call TRBD2 (5 bases). Germline assignment: CDR1 SEHNR and CDR2 FQNEAQ (reference sequence). V shed 2 bases and J shed 0 bases, with 11 bases lying between them. The CDR3 consists of 16 residues. CDR3 sequence (DNA): TGTGCCAGCAGCTTAACGGGGTCGAGCTCCTACAATGAGCAGTTCTTC. Protein sequence: CASSLTGSSSYNEQFF. Together with reference TRBV7-9 and TRBJ2-1, the CDR3 gives the full variable domain: DTGVSQNPRHKITKRGQNVTFRCDPISEHNRLYWYRQTLGQGPEFLTYFQNEAQLEKSRLLSDRFSAERPKGSFSTLEIQRTEQGDSAMYLCASSLTGSSSYNEQFFGPGTRLTVL.

The genes are TRBV6-4 and TRBJ2-3; D remains unclear. V lost 5 bases to trimming and J lost 5 bases, with 8 bases between them. There are 12 residues in the CDR3. Germline-derived CDR1 and CDR2 are MRHNA and SNTAGT. The CDR3 bases are TGTGCCAGCAGTCCAAATCAAGATACGCAGTATTTT. Its protein is CASSPNQDTQYF.

The chain couples TRBV7-9 to TRBJ1-1, with D perhaps TRBD1 (5 bases). The CDR3 covers 15 residues. The germline V gene encodes CDR1 SEHNR and CDR2 FQNEAQ (reference sequence). V shed 3 bases and J shed 6 bases, with 17 bases lying between them. CDR3 nucleotides: TGTGCCAGCAGCTTGACACCCGGGGGGACCGCTGAAGCTTTCTTT. This encodes CASSLTPGGTAEAFF.

By share, this clone ranks as medium-sized. The chain is built from TRBV4-2 and TRBJ2-3, with TRBD2 identical over 8 bases. The CDR3 runs 15 residues. With V trimmed by 1 base and J by 2 bases, 2 bases remained unmatched. CDR1 LGHNA and CDR2 YNFKEQ come from the germline V gene. CDR3 nucleotide sequence: TGTGCCAGCAGCCAAGCGGGGGGGCCCACAGATACGCAGTATTTT. Translating gives CASSQAGGPTDTQYF.

This clone came up once. The V gene is TRBV19, the J gene TRBJ2-7; 9 nucleotides agree with TRBD2. CDR1 LNHDA and CDR2 SQIVND come from the germline V gene (reference sequence). Trimming cost V 1 base and J 3 bases; bases outside gene matches: 4. The CDR3 runs to 15 residues. CDR3 nucleotides: TGTGCCAGTAGTATAGTGTCTAGCGGGAACTACGAGCAGTACTTC. This codes for CASSIVSSGNYEQYF.

The J gene is TRBJ1-2, the V gene TRBV9, with 7 bases that match TRBD1. The germline V gene encodes CDR1 SGDLS and CDR2 YYNGEE. The CDR3 totals 14 residues. The J segment lost 2 bases and the V segment lost 3 bases, leaving 4 bases of the junction unmatched. CDR3 region: CASSDRTGNYGYTF. The DNA of the CDR3 is TGTGCCAGCAGCGACCGGACAGGAAACTATGGCTACACCTTC.

This chain connects TRBV7-2 to TRBJ2-5, with 7 bases lining up with TRBD2. This CDR3 has 14 residues. V was pared by 6 bases and J by 2 bases, with 6 bases of the junction left unmatched. The V gene's germline CDR1 is SGHTA and CDR2 FQGNSA. The CDR3 nucleotides are TGTGCCAGCAGACCCACTAGCGAGCAAGAGACCCAGTACTTC. It yields the protein CASRPTSEQETQYF. Complete variable domain (other parts from reference TRBV7-2 and TRBJ2-5): GAGVSQSPSNKVTEKGKDVELRCDPISGHTALYWYRQSLGQGLEFLIYFQGNSAPDKSGLPSDRFSAERTGGSVSTLTIQRTQQEDSAVYLCASRPTSEQETQYFGPGTRLLVL.

This clone was recorded only once. The rearrangement joins TRBV28 to TRBJ1-5; D is possibly TRBD1 (5 bases). CDR3 length equals 16 residues. V was shortened by 3 bases and J by 5 bases, with 17 bases between the two germline ends. The germline V gene encodes CDR1 MDHEN and CDR2 SYDVKM. The CDR3 sequence is CASSLTAPGGYQPQHF. In nucleotides, the CDR3 is TGTGCCAGCAGTTTGACCGCACCTGGGGGGTATCAGCCCCAGCATTTT.

The chain joins TRBV18 to TRBJ1-1; 8 bases line up with TRBD1. The CDR3 has 17 residues. Germline-derived CDR1 and CDR2 are KGHSH and LQKENI. J lost 0 bases, V lost 6 bases, and 12 bases had no gene match. The CDR3 spells CASSQGTGGGVNTEAFF. CDR3 in DNA: TGTGCCAGCTCCCAAGGGACAGGAGGAGGAGTGAACACTGAAGCTTTCTTT.

The chain uses TRBV19 and TRBJ1-5, with 9 positions matching TRBD1. Germline V gene lookup returns CDR1 LNHDA and CDR2 SQIVND (reference sequence). The CDR3 runs to 14 residues. V shed 3 bases and J 5 bases; nucleotides not matched to a gene: 2. The CDR3 loop is CASSMDRGDQPQHF. The CDR3 DNA sequence: TGTGCCAGTAGTATGGACAGGGGTGATCAGCCCCAGCATTTT.

There are a few counts of this clone. This chain links TRBV5-1 with TRBJ2-1; D is uncertain. CDR1 is SGHRS, CDR2 YFSETQ, per germline. CDR3 length: 13 residues. V lost 2 bases to trimming and J lost 12 bases, with 15 bases between them. The CDR3 nucleotides are TGCGCCAGCAGCTTACCCAGGTCCCTTGCGCAGTTCTTC. It specifies CASSLPRSLAQFF. Full variable domain (outside the CDR3, taken from reference TRBV5-1 and TRBJ2-1): KAGVTQTPRYLIKTRGQQVTLSCSPISGHRSVSWYQQTPGQGLQFLFEYFSETQRNKGNFPGRFSGRQFSNSRSEMNVSTLELGDSALYLCASSLPRSLAQFFGPGTRLTVL.

CDR3 bases: TGTGCCAGCAGCTTTAACACCGGGACATCCTATAGCAATCAGCCCCAGCATTTT. Translating gives CASSFNTGTSYSNQPQHF. The chain has TRBV7-8 and TRBJ1-5; possibly TRBD1 for D (6 bases). In germline, CDR1 is SGHVS, CDR2 FQNEAQ. V was shortened by 3 bases and J by 0 bases, with 18 bases between the two germline ends. There are 18 residues in the CDR3.

V usage is TRBV5-1 and J usage is TRBJ1-1; no clear D gene. Trimming took 5 bases from V and 7 from J, leaving 9 bases between them. Germline CDR1 reads SGHRS; CDR2 reads YFSETQ. This CDR3 is built from 11 residues. This chain's CDR3 is CASREDGEAFF. The CDR3 coding sequence is TGCGCCAGCAGGGAGGACGGTGAAGCTTTCTTT.

With regard to this clone: One junction end disagrees with the germline gene, perhaps due to a read error. J is TRBJ2-1 and V is TRBV7-7; 7 bases match TRBD1. The CDR3 sequence is 16 residues long. Germline loops: CDR1 SSHAT, CDR2 FNYEAQ (reference sequence). CDR3 in amino acids: CASSPLQGESYNEQFF. CDR3 DNA sequence: TGTGCTAGCAGCCCCTTGCAGGGGGAATCCTACAATGAGCAGTTCTTC.

V usage is TRBV30 and J usage is TRBJ1-3; TRBD1 might be the D (5 bases). The V and J ends lost 4 bases and 3 bases respectively, with 16 bases between them. Germline V gene sequence: CDR1 GTSNPN, CDR2 SVGIG (reference sequence). The CDR3 contains 15 residues. The CDR3 loop reads CAWTGGGWSGNTIYF. CDR3 coding DNA: TGTGCCTGGACCGGCGGGGGGTGGAGTGGAAACACCATATATTTT. The full variable domain, its missing parts supplied by reference TRBV30 and TRBJ1-3, is SQTIHQWPATLVQPVGSPLSLECTVEGTSNPNLYWYRQAAGRGLQLLFYSVGIGQISSEVPQNLSASRPQDRQFILSSKKLLLSDSGFYLCAWTGGGWSGNTIYFGEGSWLTVV.

This rearrangement joins TRBV7-6 to TRBJ1-1; TRBD1 is a possible D gene (6 bases). This CDR3 is 16 amino acids long. In germline, CDR1 is SGHVS, CDR2 FNYEAQ. V was shortened by 1 base and J by 4 bases, with 16 bases between the two germline ends. CDR3 residues: CASSLVSGGYGTEAFF. DNA of the CDR3: TGTGCCAGCAGCTTAGTTTCGGGGGGCTATGGCACTGAAGCTTTCTTT. Full variable domain (missing parts from reference TRBV7-6 and TRBJ1-1): GAGVSQSPRYKVTKRGQDVALRCDPISGHVSLYWYRQALGQGPEFLTYFNYEAQQDKSGLPNDRFSAERPEGSISTLTIQRTEQRDSAMYRCASSLVSGGYGTEAFFGQGTRLTVV.

Comments on this clone: Given a much more abundant clone one base away, this may be a read error. CDR3 DNA: TGCGCCAACAGCTTGTTCACAGGTGAACAGCCCCAGCATTTT. This translates into CANSLFTGEQPQHF. The chain is built from TRBV5-1 and TRBJ1-5, with D perhaps matching TRBD1 (5 bases). There are 14 residues in the CDR3. Germline V gene sequence: CDR1 SGHRS, CDR2 YFSETQ.

The chain recombines TRBV11-3 with TRBJ2-3; TRBD1 matches at 7 bases. This CDR3 has 17 residues. Germline lookup yields CDR1 SGHNT and CDR2 YENEEA. The J segment lost 1 base and the V segment lost 1 base, leaving 8 bases of the junction unmatched. Here the CDR3 DNA reads TGTGCCAGCAGCTTAGCCCCGGCCCAGGGGGGCACAGATACGCAGTATTTT. Translating gives CASSLAPAQGGTDTQYF.

The chain uses TRBV7-2 and TRBJ2-7; 8 nucleotides agree with TRBD1. Germline CDR1 and CDR2: SGHTA and FQGNSA. V shed 4 bases and J 3 bases; nucleotides not matched to a gene: 8. The length of the CDR3 is 15 residues. The CDR3 coding sequence is TGTGCCAGCAGCTCAGACAGGGGCGCGATCTACGAGCAGTACTTC. Its protein is CASSSDRGAIYEQYF.

The gene calls are TRBV28 and TRBJ2-3; D possibly corresponds to TRBD2 (6 bases). The CDR3 sequence is 15 residues long. Germline CDR1 MDHEN, CDR2 SYDVKM. Trimming pared 7 bases from V and 2 bases from J, leaving 16 bases between. CDR3 protein: CASTSAGGDTDTQYF. CDR3 DNA: TGTGCCAGCACCTCAGCGGGTGGGGACACAGATACGCAGTATTTT.

V is TRBV2 and J is TRBJ1-2; no firm D call. Trimming pared 3 bases from V and 6 bases from J, leaving 14 bases between. The CDR3 contains 14 residues. Germline CDR1 is SNHLY and CDR2 is FYNNEI. In DNA, the CDR3 is TGTGCCAGCAGTGACGGTTTTCAAGAGCATGGCTACACCTTC. Encoded protein: CASSDGFQEHGYTF. The entire variable domain, with the rest obtained from reference TRBV2 and TRBJ1-2, is as follows: EPEVTQTPSHQVTQMGQEVILRCVPISNHLYFYWYRQILGQKVEFLVSFYNNEISEKSEIFDDQFSVERPDGSNFTLKIRSTKLEDSAMYFCASSDGFQEHGYTFGSGTRLTVV.

This chain joins TRBV7-2 and TRBJ2-7; 8 bases match TRBD2. CDR3 size: 18 residues. Germline CDR1 and CDR2: SGHTA and FQGNSA. J was trimmed by 2 bases and V by 2 bases; bases with no gene match: 14. The DNA for the CDR3 is TGTGCCAGCAGCTTAAGGTCTAGCGGGCGCGGTAATCCCTACGAGCAGTACTTC. The encoded protein is CASSLRSSGRGNPYEQYF.

The J gene is TRBJ2-2, the V gene TRBV7-2; 10 bases align to TRBD2. There are 19 residues in the CDR3. The trim removed 3 bases at V and 7 bases at J, leaving 17 bases unmatched. CDR1 SGHTA and CDR2 FQGNSA come from the germline V gene. The CDR3 loop is CASSFRGVAGGTGYGELFF. DNA for the CDR3: TGTGCCAGCAGCTTCCGAGGGGTAGCGGGAGGCACCGGCTACGGGGAGCTGTTTTTT.